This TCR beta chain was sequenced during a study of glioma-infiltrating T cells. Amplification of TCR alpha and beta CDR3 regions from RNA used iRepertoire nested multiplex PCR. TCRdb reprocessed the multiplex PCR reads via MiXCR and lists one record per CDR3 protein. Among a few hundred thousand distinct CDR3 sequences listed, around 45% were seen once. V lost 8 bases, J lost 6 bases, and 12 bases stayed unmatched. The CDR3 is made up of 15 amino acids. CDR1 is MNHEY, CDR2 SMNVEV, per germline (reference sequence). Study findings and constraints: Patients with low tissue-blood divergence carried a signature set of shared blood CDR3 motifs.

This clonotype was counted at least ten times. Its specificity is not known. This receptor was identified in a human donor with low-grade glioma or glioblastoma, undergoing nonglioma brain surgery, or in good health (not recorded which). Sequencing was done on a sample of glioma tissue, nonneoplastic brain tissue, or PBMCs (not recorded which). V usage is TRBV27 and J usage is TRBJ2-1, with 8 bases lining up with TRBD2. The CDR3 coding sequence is TGTGCCAGCGTCCCCGGGGAAGCGGGAGCCAATGAGCAGTTCTTC. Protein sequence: CASVPGEAGANEQFF.